Described below is a single T cell receptor beta chain sequence and its context. Clinical histories supplied by participants themselves formed the basis of cohort assignment. Cohort 3 donors were reported recovered after two negative PCRs, clearance, or symptom resolution. The CDR3 runs 15 residues. Germline V CDR1 and CDR2: MNHEY, SVGAGI. Trimming took 4 bases from V and 7 from J; bases not matched to a gene: 9. Assay: immunoSEQ multiplex PCR; the TCRdb copy retains only in-frame clones and omits some. This sample carries 220,000 or so clones, under 90% of them seen once, and the ten largest clones take about 3.7%. This specimen comes from a study of blood T cell repertoires in COVID-19. At the level of the study: COVID-19 samples, acute and convalescent, were from the United States, Italy and Spain.

This clonotype was sampled from a woman aged 60-70 years who had recovered from COVID-19. This rearrangement joins TRBV6-5 to TRBJ2-2, with 7 bases aligning to TRBD1. Source material: PBMCs or T cells enriched from blood (not recorded which). CDR3 DNA sequence: TGTGCCAGCAGTTTGCTGACAGGGAGTGGCGGGGAGCTGTTTTTT. Its protein product is CASSLLTGSGGELFF.